The 9 T cell receptor beta chains listed next were all sequenced from one sample in a study of T cell responses to AZD1222 COVID-19 vaccine. Repertoires were generated with immunoSEQ multiplex PCR, while TCRdb's copy carries only in-frame clones and drops some. The table includes about 150,000 clones, about 90% detected once. The sample was peripheral blood, taken on day 0 of MenACWY control vaccination. The receptors here all came from an adult in good health.

This rearrangement joins TRBV5-4 to TRBJ1-1; 7 bases map to TRBD1. The CDR3 has 15 amino acids. V gave up 0 bases and J gave up 7 bases; unmatched junction bases: 9. CDR1 and CDR2 (germline): SGHNT, YYREEE (reference sequence). The CDR3 spells CASSLGSRDSNEAFF. CDR3 nucleotides: TGTGCCAGCAGCTTGGGATCTCGGGACAGCAATGAAGCTTTCTTT.

The chain couples TRBV7-2 to TRBJ1-1; D call uncertain. This CDR3 has 14 residues. The V end lost 5 bases, the J end lost 0 bases, and 10 bases lay between the germline ends. CDR1 is SGHTA and CDR2 is FQGNSA in the germline V gene. CDR3 sequence: CASSVRRMNTEAFF. In DNA form, the CDR3 reads TGTGCCAGCAGCGTTCGACGGATGAACACTGAAGCTTTCTTT.

This rearrangement joins TRBV5-1 to TRBJ2-7, with D possibly being TRBD2 (6 bases). With 0 bases removed from V and 0 bases from J, the gap between germline ends came to 10 bases. In germline, CDR1 is SGHRS, CDR2 YFSETQ. The CDR3 is 15 residues long. CDR3 nucleotides: TGCGCCAGCAGCTTGGTAGGCGGGGCCTCCTACGAGCAGTACTTC. This codes for CASSLVGGASYEQYF.

The V call is TRBV5-4, the J call TRBJ1-3, with D uncertain. Germline V gives CDR1 SGHNT, CDR2 YYREEE (reference sequence). This CDR3 contains 15 residues. Trimming cost V 1 base and J 0 bases, with 8 bases left between them. The CDR3 DNA sequence: TGTGCCAGCAGCTTGACCGGCAGCTCTGGAAACACCATATATTTT. Residues: CASSLTGSSGNTIYF.

The V and J genes are TRBV19 and TRBJ2-4; the D gene is possibly TRBD2 (5 bases). CDR1 is LNHDA, CDR2 SQIVND, per germline (reference sequence). V was shortened by 1 base and J by 12 bases, with 10 bases between the two germline ends. The CDR3 has 12 amino acids. In nucleotides, the CDR3 is TGTGCCAGTAGTATAGCTGCGGGTTATCAGTACTTC. This codes for CASSIAAGYQYF.

The genes are TRBV29-1 and TRBJ2-7; D is ambiguous. V shed 4 bases and J shed 2 bases, with 12 bases lying between them. Germline V gene sequence: CDR1 SQVTM, CDR2 ANQGSEA. The length of the CDR3 is 13 residues. The CDR3 spells CSVGAGGTYEQYF. CDR3 nucleotide sequence: TGCAGCGTTGGGGCAGGCGGAACCTACGAGCAGTACTTC.

V usage is TRBV27 and J usage is TRBJ2-1; D remains unclear. Germline CDR1 is MNHEY and CDR2 is SMNVEV (reference sequence). V lost 5 bases and J 6 bases, leaving 8 bases between the germline ends. The CDR3 is made up of 12 amino acids. This CDR3 is CASSQVGNEQFF. CDR3 in DNA: TGTGCCAGCAGTCAAGTGGGCAATGAGCAGTTCTTC.

The chain employs TRBV6-5 and TRBJ1-5; weak D call: TRBD1 (5 bases). Trimming removed 8 bases from V and 7 bases from J, with 9 bases in between. This CDR3 has 11 residues. The germline V gene encodes CDR1 MNHEY and CDR2 SVGAGI. CDR3 sequence: CASGRDQPQHF. CDR3 bases: TGTGCCAGCGGGAGGGACCAGCCCCAGCATTTT.

The chain joins TRBV6-2 or TRBV6-3 to TRBJ2-3, with D perhaps TRBD1 or TRBD2 (6 bases each). CDR1 and CDR2 from the germline V gene are MNHEY and SVGEGT. V shed 8 bases and J shed 6 bases, with 21 bases lying between them. This CDR3 spans 15 amino acids. The CDR3 DNA follows: TGTGCCAGCGGCCCCGAGAGGGGGGCCCTCGATACGCAGTATTTT. Protein product: CASGPERGALDTQYF.